Listed below are T cell receptor beta chains from one sample, sequenced in a study of T cells in Graves' hyperthyroidism and ophthalmopathy. TCRdb independently ran MiXCR on the multiplex PCR reads; one entry per CDR3 protein. The sample yields roughly 740,000 distinct CDR3 sequences, about 16% seen once. Sequencing was done on a sample of blood. These receptors were taken from a man between 18 and 35 years old with Graves' hyperthyroidism. Both conserved end residues are part of each CDR3. Fields, in order: J gene, clone size, V gene, D gene, CDR3 DNA, CDR3 protein. D genes are given only for firm matches. Expanded clones get a size class; other rows say once, few or many, or leave the size out.

TRBJ2-1 few TRBV11-3 TRBD1 TGTGCCAGCAGCTTAGGCCTAACCAGGGGGCGCGAAAGTGAGCAGTTCTTC CASSLGLTRGRESEQFF
TRBJ1-3 few TRBV28 - TGTGCCAGCAGTTTATTCCGAGAGGCGGGAAACACCATATATTTT CASSLFREAGNTIYF
TRBJ2-5 once TRBV29-1 - TGCAGCGTTGCACCGGGAACATTCCAAGAGACCCAGTACTTC CSVAPGTFQETQYF
TRBJ1-1 few TRBV20-1 - TGCAGTGCTAGAGACAGGCGGACCAGCACTGAAGCTTTCTTT CSARDRRTSTEAFF
TRBJ1-2 many TRBV7-2 - TGTGCCAGCAGGCAAGGGGGTAGCTATGGCTACACCTTC CASRQGGSYGYTF
TRBJ2-3 few TRBV7-6 TRBD2 TGTGCCAGCAGCTTAGTGGTGGGGACTAGCGGGAGGCCAAAAGATACGCAGTATTTT CASSLVVGTSGRPKDTQYF
TRBJ1-1 few TRBV7-9 - TGTGCCAGCAGGCCCGGGCCCCCGAACACTGAAGCTTTCTTT CASRPGPPNTEAFF
TRBJ2-5 - TRBV7-9 - TGTGCCAGCAGCTTAGAGTTTGAGACCCAGTACTTC CASSLEFETQYF
TRBJ1-2 - TRBV3-1 - TGTGCCAGCACCGATTCGGTGGGGGGCTATGGCTACACCTTC CASTDSVGGYGYTF
TRBJ2-3 many TRBV5-1 TRBD1 TGCGCCAGCAGGAAACAGGGGGAGAGCACAGATACGCAGTATTTT CASRKQGESTDTQYF
TRBJ2-7 many TRBV28 TRBD1 TGTGCCAGCAGTTGGGGACAGCGGAGCTCCTACGAGCAGTACTTC CASSWGQRSSYEQYF
TRBJ2-1 - TRBV7-2 TRBD2 TGTGCCAGCAGCTTAGTAGCGGGCCTAAACAATGAGCAGTTCTTC CASSLVAGLNNEQFF
TRBJ2-2 - TRBV20-1 TRBD2 TGCAGTGCTCCGAGTCCACTAGCGGGAAACACCGGGGAGCTGTTTTTT CSAPSPLAGNTGELFF
TRBJ2-7 - TRBV6-5 - TGTGCCAGCAGTACCGATGGGACACTTCTCTACGAGCAGTACTTC CASSTDGTLLYEQYF
TRBJ2-5 many TRBV5-6 TRBD1 TGTGCCAGCAGCCCGGACAGGGGCGTTCAAGAGACCCAGTACTTC CASSPDRGVQETQYF
TRBJ2-1 few TRBV28 - TGTGCCAGCAGCCTCGGTGCAGCAGTGAACAATGAGCAGTTCTTC CASSLGAAVNNEQFF
TRBJ2-5 many TRBV7-2 - TGTGCCAGCAGCTTCAATAAGGGGTTTGGGGAGACCCAGTACTTC CASSFNKGFGETQYF
TRBJ2-3 - TRBV4-1 - TGCGCCAGCAGCCAACCTACTAGATCGGGAGTCGGAGATACGCAGTATTTT CASSQPTRSGVGDTQYF
TRBJ2-1 once TRBV5-1 TRBD1 TGCGCCAGCAGCTTGGCGTTTGGGACAGGGGTTATTAATGAGCAGTTCTTC CASSLAFGTGVINEQFF
TRBJ1-1 few TRBV20-1 - TGCAGTGCTAGAATTCAGGCAAACACTGAAGCTTTCTTT CSARIQANTEAFF